The 15 T cell receptor beta chains below all came from one sample that was sequenced in a study of cytomegalovirus exposure and HLA in healthy donors. Sequenced by immunoSEQ multiplex PCR; TCRdb stores in-frame clones only, minus some. The sample comprises about 200,000 clones, roughly 82% of which are singletons, and more than 1.4% rests with the top ten. The specimen sequenced was PBMCs. The source of these receptors is a woman aged 18 to 35 in good health and CMV-seronegative.

The chain uses TRBV6-1 and TRBJ1-1, with a weak D call TRBD1 (5 bases). Trimming removed 8 bases at V and 6 bases at J, with 13 bases between. The CDR3 length is 12 residues. CDR1 is MNHNS and CDR2 is SASEGT in the germline V gene. The CDR3 region is CASVGRAAEAFF. The CDR3 DNA reads as TGTGCCAGCGTGGGCAGGGCAGCTGAAGCTTTCTTT.

J is TRBJ2-2 and V is TRBV19; 8 bases agree with TRBD2. The CDR3 has 15 residues. Trimming at V came to 6 bases and at J to 6 bases, leaving 9 bases not matched to a gene. Germline assignment: CDR1 LNHDA and CDR2 SQIVND (reference sequence). CDR3 in DNA: TGTGCCAGTAGAATCGGGAGGGCCCTAGCCGGGGAGCTGTTTTTT. It codes for CASRIGRALAGELFF.

V gene TRBV11-2 combines with J gene TRBJ1-2; TRBD1 is a possible D gene (5 bases). V dropped 1 base and J dropped 6 bases, with 12 bases sitting between them. Germline loops: CDR1 SGHAT, CDR2 FQNNGV. The CDR3 consists of 14 residues. The CDR3 is CASSLGGKGHGYTF. CDR3 in DNA: TGTGCCAGCAGCTTAGGGGGCAAGGGTCATGGCTACACCTTC.

The table lists this clone with a count of one. The chain joins TRBV5-6 to TRBJ1-1; D is ambiguous. Trimming pared 0 bases from V and 3 bases from J, leaving 12 bases between. CDR3 length: 15 residues. CDR1 and CDR2 from the germline V gene are SGHDT and YYEEEE. The CDR3 sequence: CASSLGNRADTEAFF. Written as DNA, the CDR3 is TGTGCCAGCAGCTTGGGCAATCGAGCGGACACTGAAGCTTTCTTT.

The chain links TRBV10-3 to TRBJ2-7; 8 nucleotides agree with TRBD1. Trimming at V came to 11 bases and at J to 2 bases, leaving 11 bases not matched to a gene. The germline V gene encodes CDR1 ENHRY and CDR2 SYGVKD. The CDR3 loop spans 14 amino acids. The CDR3 here is CASNRDRRPYEQYF. CDR3 nucleotide sequence: TGTGCCTCGAACCGGGACAGGAGGCCCTACGAGCAGTACTTC.

The rearrangement joins TRBV29-1 to TRBJ2-1; 8 nucleotides line up with TRBD2. V lost 2 bases, J lost 4 bases, and 4 bases stayed unmatched. The CDR3 sequence is 14 residues long. Per the germline V gene, CDR1 is SQVTM and CDR2 is ANQGSEA. CDR3 DNA sequence: TGCAGCGTTGAATTTGCGGGGGGATACAATGAGCAGTTCTTC. Its translation is CSVEFAGGYNEQFF.

The chain carries TRBV18 and TRBJ2-7, with 7 bases fitting TRBD1. V shed 6 bases, J shed 3 bases, and the junction held 8 bases outside the gene matches. There are 14 residues in the CDR3. Germline V gene lookup returns CDR1 KGHSH and CDR2 LQKENI. DNA for the CDR3: TGTGCCAGCTCCCTAGCTAGGGACAGCTACGAGCAGTACTTC. Its protein product is CASSLARDSYEQYF.

V and J are TRBV5-1 and TRBJ1-4, with TRBD1 as a possible D gene (5 bases). This CDR3 is built from 16 residues. V lost 0 bases and J lost 7, with 16 bases in between. The germline V gene encodes CDR1 SGHRS and CDR2 YFSETQ. This CDR3 is CASSLEEAGRGEKLFF. CDR3 coding DNA: TGCGCCAGCAGCTTGGAGGAGGCAGGGAGGGGTGAAAAACTGTTTTTT.

The chain's CDR3 is CASSASNRGETQYF. In DNA, the CDR3 is TGTGCCAGCAGTGCCTCCAACCGAGGAGAGACCCAGTACTTC. The chain links TRBV25-1 to TRBJ2-5, with D unclear. Germline V gene lookup returns CDR1 MGHDK and CDR2 SYGVNS. There are 14 residues in the CDR3. Trimming removed 4 bases at V and 4 bases at J, with 13 bases between.

The CDR3 nucleotides are TGCGCCAGCAGCCTAACGACAGGGTCTCATAGCTACACCTTC. Translated: CASSLTTGSHSYTF. The chain links TRBV4-1 to TRBJ1-2, with 7 bases aligning to TRBD1. The CDR3 sequence is 14 residues long. The V gene end was trimmed by 4 bases and the J gene end by 9 bases; junction bases not matched to a gene: 11. Germline CDR1 reads MGHRA; CDR2 reads YSYEKL.

V is TRBV27 and J is TRBJ2-1; 12 bases line up with TRBD2. This CDR3 has 15 residues. Unmatched junction bases numbered 8, after V lost 5 bases and J lost 9 bases. Germline CDR1 MNHEY, CDR2 SMNVEV (reference sequence). CDR3 bases: TGTGCCAGCAGTCCTAGCGGGGGGGGTTGGTTTGAGCAGTTCTTC. This codes for CASSPSGGGWFEQFF.

The chain joins TRBV6-5 to TRBJ2-7; perhaps TRBD1 as D (6 bases). The V and J ends lost 4 bases and 2 bases respectively, with 15 bases between them. Per germline, CDR1 MNHEY and CDR2 SVGAGI. This CDR3 comprises 15 residues. Here the CDR3 reads CASSSDRLNTYEQYF. The CDR3 DNA reads as TGTGCCAGCAGTTCGGACAGACTTAATACCTACGAGCAGTACTTC.

The chain carries TRBV19 and TRBJ1-1; D is unclear. V was cut by 0 bases and J by 6 bases, with 5 bases left in between. The V gene's germline CDR1 is LNHDA and CDR2 SQIVND (reference sequence). The CDR3 has 12 amino acids. The CDR3, as DNA: TGTGCCAGTAGTATAGAACAGTCTGAAGCTTTCTTT. Translating it yields CASSIEQSEAFF.

The chain has TRBV7-8 and TRBJ1-2, with a weak D call TRBD1 (5 bases). This CDR3 has 15 amino acids. CDR1 and CDR2 (germline): SGHVS, FQNEAQ. V dropped 5 bases and J dropped 7 bases, with 20 bases sitting between them. In DNA form, the CDR3 reads TGTGCCAGCAGCCCCGGGGGAGGTACGGGTCGTGGCTACACCTTC. Translation: CASSPGGGTGRGYTF.

This clone was seen a few times. J is TRBJ1-5 and V is TRBV7-6; D is uncertain. Per germline, CDR1 SGHVS and CDR2 FNYEAQ. CDR3 size: 17 residues. Trimming cost V 5 bases and J 5 bases, with 22 bases left between them. The CDR3 DNA is TGTGCCAGCAGCCAAGAGTTTAGTCCGGGAAAGTATCAGCCCCAGCATTTT. It yields the protein CASSQEFSPGKYQPQHF.